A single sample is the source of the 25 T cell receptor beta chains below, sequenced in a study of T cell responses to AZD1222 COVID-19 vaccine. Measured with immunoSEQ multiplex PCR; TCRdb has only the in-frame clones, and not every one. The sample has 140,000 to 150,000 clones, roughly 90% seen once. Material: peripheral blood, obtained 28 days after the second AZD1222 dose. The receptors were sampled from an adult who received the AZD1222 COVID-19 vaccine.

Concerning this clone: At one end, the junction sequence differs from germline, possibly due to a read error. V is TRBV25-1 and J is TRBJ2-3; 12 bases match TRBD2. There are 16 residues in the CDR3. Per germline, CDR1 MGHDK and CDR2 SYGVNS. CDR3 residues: CASSRLAGESRDTQYF. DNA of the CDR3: TGTGCCAGCAGCCGACTAGCGGGAGAGAGCAGAGATACGCAGTATTTT. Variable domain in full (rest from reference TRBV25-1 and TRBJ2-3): EADIYQTPRYLVIGTGKKITLECSQTMGHDKMYWYQQDPGMELHLIHYSYGVNSTEKGDLSSESTVSRIRTEHFPLTLESARPSHTSQYLCASSRLAGESRDTQYFGPGTRLTVL.

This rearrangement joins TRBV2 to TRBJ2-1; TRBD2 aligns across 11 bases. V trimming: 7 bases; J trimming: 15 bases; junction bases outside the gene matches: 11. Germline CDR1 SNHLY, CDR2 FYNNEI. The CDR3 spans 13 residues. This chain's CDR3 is CASTSGRPRFLFF. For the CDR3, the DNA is TGTGCCAGCACTAGCGGGAGGCCCCGCTTTCTGTTCTTC.

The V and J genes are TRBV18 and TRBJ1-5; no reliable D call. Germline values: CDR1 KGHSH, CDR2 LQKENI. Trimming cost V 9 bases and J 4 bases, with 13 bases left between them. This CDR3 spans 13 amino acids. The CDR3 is CASREGPNQPQHF. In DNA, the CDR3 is TGTGCCAGTCGCGAAGGACCGAATCAGCCCCAGCATTTT.

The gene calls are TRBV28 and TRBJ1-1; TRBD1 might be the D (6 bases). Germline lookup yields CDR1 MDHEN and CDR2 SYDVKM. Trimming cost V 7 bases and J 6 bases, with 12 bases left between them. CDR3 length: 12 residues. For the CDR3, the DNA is TGTGCCAGCATTACTCAGGGGTCTGAAGCTTTCTTT. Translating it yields CASITQGSEAFF.

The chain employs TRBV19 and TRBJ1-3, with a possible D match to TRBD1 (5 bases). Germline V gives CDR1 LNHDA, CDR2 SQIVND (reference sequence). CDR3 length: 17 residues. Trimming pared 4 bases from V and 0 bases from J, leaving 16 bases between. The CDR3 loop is CASSRPVLGRSGNTIYF. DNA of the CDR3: TGTGCCAGTAGTAGACCTGTATTGGGGCGCTCTGGAAACACCATATATTTT.

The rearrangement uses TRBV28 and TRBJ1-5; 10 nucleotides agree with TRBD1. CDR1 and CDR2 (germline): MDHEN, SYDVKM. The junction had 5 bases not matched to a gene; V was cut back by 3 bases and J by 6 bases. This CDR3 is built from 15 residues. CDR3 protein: CASSFHGTGVQPQHF. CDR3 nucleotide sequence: TGTGCCAGCAGTTTCCATGGGACAGGGGTTCAGCCCCAGCATTTT.

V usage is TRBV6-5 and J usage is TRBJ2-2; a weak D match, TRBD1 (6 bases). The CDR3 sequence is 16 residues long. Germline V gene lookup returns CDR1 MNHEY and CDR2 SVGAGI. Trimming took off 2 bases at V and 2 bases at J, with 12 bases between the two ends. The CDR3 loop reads CASSYPRQANTGELFF. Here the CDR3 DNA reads TGTGCCAGCAGTTACCCCAGACAGGCCAACACCGGGGAGCTGTTTTTT.

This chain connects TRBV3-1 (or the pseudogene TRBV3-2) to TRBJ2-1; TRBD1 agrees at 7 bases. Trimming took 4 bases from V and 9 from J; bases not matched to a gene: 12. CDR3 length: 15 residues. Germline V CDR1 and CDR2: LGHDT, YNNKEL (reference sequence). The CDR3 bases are TGTGCCAGCAGCCGCGGTGGGACAGAAAGGGGTGAGCAGTTCTTC. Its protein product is CASSRGGTERGEQFF.

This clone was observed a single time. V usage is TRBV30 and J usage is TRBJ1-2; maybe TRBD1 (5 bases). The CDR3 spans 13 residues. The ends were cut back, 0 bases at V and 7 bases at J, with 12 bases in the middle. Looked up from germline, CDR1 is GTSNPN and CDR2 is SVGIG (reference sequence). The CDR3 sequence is CAWSVQAGGGYTF. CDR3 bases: TGTGCCTGGAGTGTACAGGCCGGGGGTGGCTACACCTTC.

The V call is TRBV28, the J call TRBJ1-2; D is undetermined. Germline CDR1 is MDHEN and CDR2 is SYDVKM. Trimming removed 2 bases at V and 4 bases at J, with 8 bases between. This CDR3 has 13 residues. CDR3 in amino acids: CASSLKAIYGYTF. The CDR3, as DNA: TGTGCCAGCAGTTTAAAGGCTATCTATGGCTACACCTTC.

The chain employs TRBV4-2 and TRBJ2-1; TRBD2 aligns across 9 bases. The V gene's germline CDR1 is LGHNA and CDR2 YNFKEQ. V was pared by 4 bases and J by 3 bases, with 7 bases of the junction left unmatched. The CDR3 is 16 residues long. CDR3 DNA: TGTGCCAGCAGCCGAGAGCGGGAGGCCTTCTACAATGAGCAGTTCTTC. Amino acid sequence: CASSREREAFYNEQFF.

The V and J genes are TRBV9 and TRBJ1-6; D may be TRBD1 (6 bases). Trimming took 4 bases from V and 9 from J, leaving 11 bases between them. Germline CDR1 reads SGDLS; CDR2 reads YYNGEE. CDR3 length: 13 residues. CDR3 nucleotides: TGTGCCAGCAGCCCAGAGGGGGGTTCACCCCTCCACTTT. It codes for CASSPEGGSPLHF.

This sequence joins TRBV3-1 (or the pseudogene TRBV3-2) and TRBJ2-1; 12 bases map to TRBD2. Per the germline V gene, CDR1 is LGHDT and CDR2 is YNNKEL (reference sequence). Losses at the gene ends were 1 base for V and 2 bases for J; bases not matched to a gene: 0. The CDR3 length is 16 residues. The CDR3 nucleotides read TGTGCCAGCAGCCAAGGACTAGCGGGAGCCTACAATGAGCAGTTCTTC. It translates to CASSQGLAGAYNEQFF.

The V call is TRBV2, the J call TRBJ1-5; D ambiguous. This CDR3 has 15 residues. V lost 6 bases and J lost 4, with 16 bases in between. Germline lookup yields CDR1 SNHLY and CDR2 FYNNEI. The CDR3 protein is CASRLESTWNQPQHF. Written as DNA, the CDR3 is TGTGCCAGCAGGCTGGAGAGCACATGGAATCAGCCCCAGCATTTT.

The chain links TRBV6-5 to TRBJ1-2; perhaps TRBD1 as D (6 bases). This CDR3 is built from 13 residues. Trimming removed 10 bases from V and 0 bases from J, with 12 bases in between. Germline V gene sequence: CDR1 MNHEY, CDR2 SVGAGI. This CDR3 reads CATWTASNYGYTF. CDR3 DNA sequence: TGTGCCACCTGGACAGCATCTAACTATGGCTACACCTTC.

The CDR3 DNA follows: TGTGCCAGCAGCCAGACAGGAACTAACTATGGCTACACCTTC. This translates into CASSQTGTNYGYTF. The gene calls are TRBV7-8 and TRBJ1-2; D possibly corresponds to TRBD1 (6 bases). Germline assignment: CDR1 SGHVS and CDR2 FQNEAQ. Trimming removed 5 bases at V and 0 bases at J, with 10 bases between. CDR3 length: 14 residues. Combining the CDR3 with reference TRBV7-8 and TRBJ1-2 gives the whole variable domain GAGVSQSPRYKVAKRGQDVALRCDPISGHVSLFWYQQALGQGPEFLTYFQNEAQLDKSGLPSDRFFAERPEGSVSTLKIQRTQQEDSAVYLCASSQTGTNYGYTFGSGTRLTVV.

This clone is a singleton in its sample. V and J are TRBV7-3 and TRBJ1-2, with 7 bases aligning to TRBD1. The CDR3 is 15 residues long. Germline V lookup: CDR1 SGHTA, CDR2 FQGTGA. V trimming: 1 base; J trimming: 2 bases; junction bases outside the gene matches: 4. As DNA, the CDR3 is TGTGCCAGCAGCTTAATACCGGGACAGAACTATGGCTACACCTTC. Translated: CASSLIPGQNYGYTF.

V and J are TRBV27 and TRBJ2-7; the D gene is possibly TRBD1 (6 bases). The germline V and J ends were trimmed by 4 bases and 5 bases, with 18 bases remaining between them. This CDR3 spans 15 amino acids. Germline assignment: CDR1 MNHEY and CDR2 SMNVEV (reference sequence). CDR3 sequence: CASSSRGLGADEQYF. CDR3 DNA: TGTGCCAGCAGTTCTCGGGGTCTGGGGGCGGACGAGCAGTACTTC.

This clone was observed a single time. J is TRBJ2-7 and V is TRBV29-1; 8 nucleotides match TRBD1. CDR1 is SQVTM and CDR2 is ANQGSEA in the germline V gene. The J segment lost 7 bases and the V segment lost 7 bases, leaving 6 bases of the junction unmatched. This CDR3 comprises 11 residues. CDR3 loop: CSAQGAEEQYF. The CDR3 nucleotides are TGCAGCGCTCAGGGGGCTGAAGAGCAGTACTTC.

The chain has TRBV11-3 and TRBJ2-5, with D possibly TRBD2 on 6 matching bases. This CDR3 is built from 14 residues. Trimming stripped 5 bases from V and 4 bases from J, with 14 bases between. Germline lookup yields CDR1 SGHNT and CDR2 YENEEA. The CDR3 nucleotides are TGTGCCAGCAGCCGGGACTCCCTTGGAGAGACCCAGTACTTC. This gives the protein CASSRDSLGETQYF.

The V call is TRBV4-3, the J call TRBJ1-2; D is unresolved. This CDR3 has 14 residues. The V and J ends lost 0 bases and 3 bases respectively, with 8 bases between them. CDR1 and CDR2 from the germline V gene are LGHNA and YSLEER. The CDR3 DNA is TGCGCCAGCAGCCAAGATAACAGACACTATGGCTACACCTTC. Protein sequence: CASSQDNRHYGYTF.

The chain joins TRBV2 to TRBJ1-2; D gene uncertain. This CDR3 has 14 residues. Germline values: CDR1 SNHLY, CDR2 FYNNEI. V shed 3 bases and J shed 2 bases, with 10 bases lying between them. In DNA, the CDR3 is TGTGCCAGCAGTGAGGTAGCGCACAACTATGGCTACACCTTC. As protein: CASSEVAHNYGYTF.

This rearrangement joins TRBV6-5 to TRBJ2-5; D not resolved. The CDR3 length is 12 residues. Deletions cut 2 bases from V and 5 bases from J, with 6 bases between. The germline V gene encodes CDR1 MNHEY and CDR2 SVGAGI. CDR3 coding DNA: TGTGCCAGCAGTTACGGCGCTGAGACCCAGTACTTC. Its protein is CASSYGAETQYF.

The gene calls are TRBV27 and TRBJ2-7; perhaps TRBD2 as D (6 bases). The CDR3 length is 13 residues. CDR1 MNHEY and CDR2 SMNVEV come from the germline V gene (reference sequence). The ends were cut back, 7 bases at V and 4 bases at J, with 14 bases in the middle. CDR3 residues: CASTSGLHYEQYF. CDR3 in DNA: TGTGCCAGCACCTCGGGACTGCATTACGAGCAGTACTTC.

The CDR3 reads CASRVSGTGNYEQYF. The CDR3 coding sequence is TGTGCCAGCAGGGTGAGCGGGACAGGGAACTACGAGCAGTACTTC. This chain joins TRBV28 and TRBJ2-7; 9 bases map to TRBD1. The CDR3 contains 15 residues. Germline CDR1 and CDR2: MDHEN and SYDVKM. V trimming: 6 bases; J trimming: 3 bases; junction bases outside the gene matches: 9.